A single sample is the source of the 2 T cell receptor beta chains below, sequenced in a study of cytomegalovirus exposure and HLA in healthy donors. A multiplex PCR was run with 60 Vbeta primers and 13 Jbeta primers. Using immunoSEQ multiplex PCR, the repertoire was profiled, and TCRdb retains in-frame clones only, with some absent. The sample holds 100,000 to 150,000 clones; around three quarters are singletons and the top ten take approximately 4.5%. Sequencing was performed on PBMCs. Receptors were obtained from a male donor in good health and CMV-seropositive.

The count of this clone is one. The genes are TRBV29-1 and TRBJ2-7; TRBD2 aligns across 9 bases. Germline V gene lookup returns CDR1 SQVTM and CDR2 ANQGSEA. The CDR3 spans 13 residues. J gave up 1 base and V 5 bases, and 3 bases lay outside the gene matches. The DNA of the CDR3 is TGCAGCGTTCGACTAGCGGATTCCTACGAGCAGTACTTC. This encodes CSVRLADSYEQYF.

This chain links TRBV7-9 with TRBJ2-3; a possible D gene is TRBD2 (6 bases). CDR3 length: 13 amino acids. In germline, CDR1 is SEHNR, CDR2 FQNEAQ (reference sequence). Trimming shortened V by 4 bases and J by 11 bases, and 16 bases separated the two germline ends. The CDR3 coding sequence is TGTGCCAGCAGCTCCCAGGGCGGGATCCTGCAGTATTTT. This sequence encodes CASSSQGGILQYF.